Presented here are 24 T cell receptor beta chains from one specimen sequenced in a study of blood T cells in healthy people across ages. For the second PCR, which ran for about 7 to 12 cycles, a sample-barcoded 5' primer and a J-beta primer mix were used. TCRdb itself ran the 5' RACE reads through MiXCR, one entry per CDR3 protein. The sample includes about 720,000 distinct CDR3 sequences, around a fifth of them seen just once. Sequenced: blood. The receptors were sampled from an older man in good health.

The chain uses TRBV11-2 and TRBJ2-3; possible D gene TRBD1, 6 bases. The CDR3 is 14 residues long. Germline V gene sequence: CDR1 SGHAT, CDR2 FQNNGV. Trimming took 8 bases from V and 3 from J, leaving 15 bases between them. The CDR3 DNA follows: TGTGCCAGCCTCTCAGGGGTGGGGACAGATACGCAGTATTTT. This translates into CASLSGVGTDTQYF.

This chain links TRBV7-9 with TRBJ2-1; maybe TRBD2 (5 bases). This CDR3 contains 16 residues. Trimming left V 1 base short and J 0 bases short, with 10 bases between. Germline V gives CDR1 SEHNR, CDR2 FQNEAQ (reference sequence). The CDR3 DNA sequence: TGTGCCAGCAGCTTAGGTCAAGCGGTCTCCTACAATGAGCAGTTCTTC. Residues: CASSLGQAVSYNEQFF.

This sequence joins TRBV7-2 and TRBJ2-1, with 9 bases identical to TRBD2. CDR3 size: 14 residues. From germline, CDR1 is SGHTA and CDR2 FQGNSA. Losses at the gene ends were 8 bases for V and 0 bases for J; bases not matched to a gene: 2. The CDR3 reads CASWRGGSYNEQFF. CDR3 nucleotide sequence: TGTGCCAGCTGGCGGGGGGGCTCCTACAATGAGCAGTTCTTC.

This clonotype occurred a few times. The chain couples TRBV5-1 to TRBJ1-2; D gene unclear. This CDR3 has 16 amino acids. V shed 4 bases and J shed 3 bases, with 19 bases lying between them. Germline assignment: CDR1 SGHRS and CDR2 YFSETQ. CDR3 in amino acids: CASSHEYGMGDYGYTF. CDR3 nucleotides: TGCGCCAGCAGCCACGAATACGGGATGGGAGACTATGGCTACACCTTC.

This chain connects TRBV5-1 to TRBJ2-1, with unresolved D. Germline V gene data show CDR1 as SGHRS and CDR2 as YFSETQ. This CDR3 is built from 14 residues. The V end lost 0 bases, the J end lost 9 bases, and 13 bases lay between the germline ends. The CDR3 sequence is CASSLGLTPGEQFF. DNA of the CDR3: TGCGCCAGCAGCTTGGGACTCACACCCGGTGAGCAGTTCTTC.

This clonotype has only a few counts. The rearrangement links TRBV7-2 to TRBJ1-2; D gene unclear. This CDR3 has 15 residues. The germline gives CDR1 SGHTA, CDR2 FQGNSA. Trimming removed 1 base at V and 0 bases at J, with 9 bases between. Here the CDR3 reads CASSLVNEPNYGYTF. Written as DNA, the CDR3 is TGTGCCAGCAGCTTAGTCAATGAGCCTAACTATGGCTACACCTTC.

This clonotype was seen only a few times. The gene calls are TRBV29-1 and TRBJ2-5; D is ambiguous. Germline CDR1 and CDR2: SQVTM and ANQGSEA. This CDR3 contains 15 residues. Trimming pared 4 bases from V and 4 bases from J, leaving 19 bases between. CDR3 residues: CSVVFFLGLGETQYF. In DNA, the CDR3 is TGCAGCGTTGTATTTTTTCTGGGTCTAGGAGAGACCCAGTACTTC.

Many counts were recorded for this clonotype. The gene calls are TRBV12-3 or TRBV12-4 and TRBJ2-3; D unresolved. With 1 base removed from V and 8 bases from J, the gap between germline ends came to 4 bases. The CDR3 is 11 amino acids. The DNA of the CDR3 is TGTGCCAGCAGTTTAGATGGTACGCAGTATTTT. It is translated as CASSLDGTQYF.

The CDR3 here is CASSATGGGQYV. The CDR3 DNA follows: TGTGCCAGCAGCGCGACAGGGGGCGGGCAGTACGTC. The chain couples TRBV25-1 to TRBJ2-7, with 10 bases lining up with TRBD1. The CDR3 runs 12 residues. CDR1 is MGHDK and CDR2 is SYGVNS in the germline V gene. The V and J ends lost 6 bases and 9 bases, in that order; junction bases with no gene match: 5.

The sample holds many counts of this clonotype. The J gene is TRBJ2-7, the V gene TRBV7-9; D gene uncertain. CDR3 length: 12 residues. Germline V gene sequence: CDR1 SEHNR, CDR2 FQNEAQ (reference sequence). The germline V and J ends were trimmed by 4 bases and 2 bases, with 6 bases remaining between them. CDR3 protein: CASSSTTYEQYF. DNA for the CDR3: TGTGCCAGCAGCTCTACAACCTACGAGCAGTACTTC.

This chain links TRBV20-1 with TRBJ2-5; D call uncertain. Germline assignment: CDR1 DFQATT and CDR2 SNEGSKA (reference sequence). There are 15 residues in the CDR3. V was trimmed by 6 bases and J by 5 bases, leaving 22 bases between them. The CDR3, as DNA: TGCAGTGCCCCCCCTACAGAGGCTCTGGGGGAGACCCAGTACTTC. Its protein is CSAPPTEALGETQYF.

This chain joins TRBV13 and TRBJ1-1; possibly TRBD1 for D (5 bases). With 2 bases removed from V and 5 bases from J, the gap between germline ends came to 18 bases. The germline V gene has CDR1 PRHDT and CDR2 FYEKMQ (reference sequence). This CDR3 contains 16 residues. The CDR3 reads CASSLFAGPGSTEAFF. CDR3 DNA: TGTGCCAGCAGCTTATTCGCGGGGCCGGGGTCAACTGAAGCTTTCTTT. Supplemented by reference TRBV13 and TRBJ1-1, the full variable domain reads AAGVIQSPRHLIKEKRETATLKCYPIPRHDTVYWYQQGPGQDPQFLISFYEKMQSDKGSIPDRFSAQQFSDYHSELNMSSLELGDSALYFCASSLFAGPGSTEAFFGQGTRLTVV.

The chain has TRBV7-2 and TRBJ2-1, with D possibly TRBD1 on 6 matching bases. The CDR3 consists of 16 residues. Trimming removed 0 bases from V and 0 bases from J, with 9 bases in between. Germline V gives CDR1 SGHTA, CDR2 FQGNSA. The DNA for the CDR3 is TGTGCCAGCAGCTTAGCCAACAGGGTCTCCTACAATGAGCAGTTCTTC. Translating it yields CASSLANRVSYNEQFF.

The J gene is TRBJ2-3, the V gene TRBV11-3; the D gene could be TRBD1 or TRBD2 (6 bases each). V lost 5 bases to trimming and J lost 6 bases, with 12 bases between them. The germline V gene encodes CDR1 SGHNT and CDR2 YENEEA. This CDR3 is 13 amino acids long. CDR3 in DNA: TGTGCCAGCAGCACCCAAGGGGGGGATACGCAGTATTTT. Translating gives CASSTQGGDTQYF.

The chain joins TRBV7-2 to TRBJ2-2, with a weak D call TRBD1 (5 bases). This CDR3 comprises 15 residues. CDR1 SGHTA and CDR2 FQGNSA come from the germline V gene. The V gene lost 4 bases and the J gene lost 1 base, with 10 bases spanning the gap. CDR3 in amino acids: CASSYRQLNTGELFF. In DNA form, the CDR3 reads TGTGCCAGCAGCTATCGACAGTTGAACACCGGGGAGCTGTTTTTT. Full variable domain (missing parts from reference TRBV7-2 and TRBJ2-2): GAGVSQSPSNKVTEKGKDVELRCDPISGHTALYWYRQSLGQGLEFLIYFQGNSAPDKSGLPSDRFSAERTGGSVSTLTIQRTQQEDSAVYLCASSYRQLNTGELFFGEGSRLTVL.

The chain combines TRBV19 with TRBJ2-5; 10 bases fit TRBD1. The end of the DNA fits TRBJ2-1 better, so the J call may be wrong. The CDR3 contains 14 residues. The V gene's germline CDR1 is LNHDA and CDR2 SQIVND (reference sequence). CDR3 nucleotide sequence: TGTGCCAGAAAGGGGACAGGGGTGATCAATGAGCAGTTCTTC. This codes for CARKGTGVINEQFF.

This clonotype has just a few counts. The chain has TRBV10-2 and TRBJ2-6; TRBD2 might be the D (5 bases). Trimming left V 3 bases short and J 2 bases short, with 8 bases between. Germline CDR1 WSHSY, CDR2 SAAADI. This CDR3 region has 15 residues. The CDR3 region has the DNA TGCGCCAGCAGTGACTGGAGGCCTGGGGCCAACGTCCTGACTTTC. Amino acid sequence: CASSDWRPGANVLTF.

This clonotype was detected once. This chain uses TRBV20-1 with TRBJ2-3, with TRBD2 matching over 10 bases. The J segment lost 0 bases and the V segment lost 1 base, leaving 1 base of the junction unmatched. Germline assignment: CDR1 DFQATT and CDR2 SNEGSKA (reference sequence). The CDR3 is 15 amino acids. CDR3 residues: CSARGAGGSTDTQYF. The DNA of the CDR3 is TGCAGTGCTAGAGGAGCGGGAGGGAGCACAGATACGCAGTATTTT.

This clonotype has only a few counts. The rearrangement joins TRBV18 to TRBJ1-4; D call uncertain. V was clipped by 4 bases and J by 0 bases, with 12 bases between them. Germline V CDR1 and CDR2: KGHSH, LQKENI. The CDR3 has 16 amino acids. The CDR3 spells CASSQSFSATNEKLFF. The CDR3 bases are TGTGCCAGCTCACAGTCGTTCAGCGCAACTAATGAAAAACTGTTTTTT.

In its sample, this clonotype was seen a few times. This chain uses TRBV5-1 with TRBJ1-2; tentatively, D is TRBD1 (5 bases). CDR1 and CDR2 from the germline V gene are SGHRS and YFSETQ. V lost 0 bases and J 0 bases, leaving 9 bases between the germline ends. This CDR3 has 15 amino acids. CDR3: CASSLAAGTNYGYTF. Here the CDR3 DNA reads TGCGCCAGCAGCTTGGCGGCAGGGACTAACTATGGCTACACCTTC.

This clonotype turned up a few times. This chain uses TRBV7-9 with TRBJ1-1; D remains ambiguous. The CDR3 runs 13 residues. CDR1 and CDR2 from the germline V gene are SEHNR and FQNEAQ (reference sequence). V lost 6 bases and J lost 3, with 11 bases in between. DNA for the CDR3: TGTGCCAGCAGGCCGACGGAGGACACTGAAGCTTTCTTT. Translated, it gives CASRPTEDTEAFF.

This chain links TRBV6-1 with TRBJ1-2, with 10 bases identical to TRBD1. The V gene's germline CDR1 is MNHNS and CDR2 SASEGT. The CDR3 spans 16 residues. With 2 bases clipped from V and 8 bases from J, the junction kept 11 bases outside the gene matches. The CDR3 coding sequence is TGTGCCAGCAGTGAATGGCCCCCGGACAGGGGGGAGGGCTACACCTTC. This gives the protein CASSEWPPDRGEGYTF.

This clonotype appeared a few times. The genes are TRBV5-6 and TRBJ2-1, with 8 bases matching TRBD1. This CDR3 has 15 residues. V shed 4 bases, J shed 2 bases, and the junction held 5 bases outside the gene matches. Germline assignment: CDR1 SGHDT and CDR2 YYEEEE. In DNA, the CDR3 is TGTGCCAGCAGCCGCCGGACAGGGCCCTACAATGAGCAGTTCTTC. Translated, it gives CASSRRTGPYNEQFF. The full variable domain, completed using reference TRBV5-6 and TRBJ2-1, is DAGVTQSPTHLIKTRGQQVTLRCSPKSGHDTVSWYQQALGQGPQFIFQYYEEEERQRGNFPDRFSGHQFPNYSSELNVNALLLGDSALYLCASSRRTGPYNEQFFGPGTRLTVL.

Concerning this clonotype: Germline and junction disagree at one end, which may indicate a read error. This chain connects TRBV12-3 or TRBV12-4 to TRBJ2-3, with TRBD2 as a possible D gene (5 bases). The CDR3 consists of 11 residues. CDR3 loop: CANSSGYTQYF. CDR3 nucleotides: TGTGCCAACAGTTCGGGGTATACGCAGTATTTT.